These 30 T cell receptor beta chains originate from one sample sequenced in a study of identical twins. From the 5' RACE reads, TCRdb called clonotypes with MiXCR, one entry per CDR3 protein. The sample holds more than 200,000 distinct CDR3 sequences; around a tenth are singletons and the top ten take 4% to 6%. The specimen sequenced was memory (CD45RO+) T cells sorted from blood. These TCRs come from a woman under 30 in good health.

This clonotype was observed a few times. The CDR3 DNA is TGTGCCAGCAGCGTAAGGAGGAGCTACAGCACAGATACGCAGTATTTT. This translates into CASSVRRSYSTDTQYF. This chain links TRBV9 with TRBJ2-3, with D perhaps matching TRBD2 (5 bases). The germline V gene encodes CDR1 SGDLS and CDR2 YYNGEE. The CDR3 contains 16 residues. Between the trimmed V and J ends, which lost 1 base and 0 bases, there was a span of 12 bases.

This clonotype occurred a few times. The gene calls are TRBV7-9 and TRBJ1-1; D call uncertain. Trimming removed 5 bases from V and 4 bases from J, with 11 bases in between. The germline gives CDR1 SEHNR, CDR2 FQNEAQ (reference sequence). The CDR3 is made up of 13 amino acids. The DNA for the CDR3 is TGTGCCAGCAGCCCCTTGTCGAGCACTGAAGCTTTCTTT. Amino acid sequence: CASSPLSSTEAFF.

This clonotype has just a few counts. The chain carries TRBV6-5 and TRBJ2-7; D may be TRBD1 (6 bases). Looked up from germline, CDR1 is MNHEY and CDR2 is SVGAGI. The V gene lost 2 bases and the J gene lost 3 bases, with 8 bases spanning the gap. CDR3 length: 13 amino acids. The CDR3 DNA follows: TGTGCCAGCAGTTACACAGGGATCTACGAGCAGTACTTC. Protein sequence: CASSYTGIYEQYF.

The chain links TRBV9 to TRBJ2-4, with D perhaps TRBD1 (6 bases). Germline V gives CDR1 SGDLS, CDR2 YYNGEE. The V end was cut by 4 bases, the J end by 8 bases, with 19 bases between. This CDR3 has 15 amino acids. This CDR3 is CASSPEGQTRDIQYF. DNA of the CDR3: TGTGCCAGCAGCCCTGAAGGACAGACCAGAGACATTCAGTACTTC.

There are a few counts of this clonotype. This chain joins TRBV14 and TRBJ2-7; D unresolved. The V and J ends lost 0 bases and 3 bases respectively, with 15 bases between them. From germline, CDR1 is SGHDN and CDR2 FVKESK. This CDR3 is built from 16 residues. The CDR3 here is CASSQDLGRANYEQYF. CDR3 bases: TGTGCCAGCAGCCAAGATCTAGGCCGGGCGAACTACGAGCAGTACTTC.

Here the CDR3 DNA reads TGTGCCAGCAGCCCACCGGGACTAGCGGACAATGAGCAGTTCTTC. Translating it yields CASSPPGLADNEQFF. The chain combines TRBV7-9 with TRBJ2-1; the match to TRBD2 covers 11 bases. The CDR3 consists of 15 residues. After removal of 5 bases from V and 5 bases from J, the junction contained 5 bases not matched to a gene. Germline V gene lookup returns CDR1 SEHNR and CDR2 FQNEAQ (reference sequence).

This clonotype came up many times. CDR3 sequence: CASSLDENTEAFF. CDR3 nucleotides: TGTGCCAGCAGCTTAGACGAGAACACTGAAGCTTTCTTT. This rearrangement joins TRBV7-9 to TRBJ1-1; D call uncertain. CDR1 and CDR2 (germline): SEHNR, FQNEAQ (reference sequence). V was cut by 1 base and J by 1 base, with 4 bases left in between. The CDR3 sequence is 13 residues long.

This clonotype was found a few times. The rearrangement links TRBV20-1 to TRBJ2-5; 14 bases fit TRBD2. Germline values: CDR1 DFQATT, CDR2 SNEGSKA (reference sequence). The CDR3 extends over 17 amino acids. Trimming cost V 0 bases and J 1 base; bases outside gene matches: 4. The CDR3 reads CSARDTTSGRGQETQYF. Written as DNA, the CDR3 is TGCAGTGCTAGAGATACGACTAGCGGGAGGGGCCAAGAGACCCAGTACTTC.

The chain uses TRBV5-5 and TRBJ1-2; TRBD1 matches 7 bases. The CDR3 consists of 15 residues. V lost 6 bases to trimming and J lost 0 bases; unmatched junction nucleotides: 8. Germline V lookup: CDR1 SGHKS, CDR2 YYEKEE (reference sequence). CDR3 nucleotide sequence: TGTGCCAGCACCAGACAGGGTTCCGCTAACTATGGCTACACCTTC. Residues: CASTRQGSANYGYTF.

This clonotype was seen many times. The chain recombines TRBV5-1 with TRBJ2-1; maybe TRBD2 (5 bases). The CDR3 contains 15 residues. CDR1 and CDR2 (germline): SGHRS, YFSETQ. Trimming removed 2 bases from V and 0 bases from J, with 9 bases in between. CDR3 DNA: TGCGCCAGCAGCTTCGGGATTAGCTCCTACAATGAGCAGTTCTTC. It specifies CASSFGISSYNEQFF.

The chain has TRBV5-1 and TRBJ1-4; 9 bases fit TRBD1. J lost 6 bases, V lost 4 bases, and 7 bases had no gene match. The CDR3 extends over 15 amino acids. The germline V gene has CDR1 SGHRS and CDR2 YFSETQ. CDR3 nucleotide sequence: TGCGCCAGCAGCCCCCTGACAGGGGGAGATGAAAAACTGTTTTTT. Translation gives CASSPLTGGDEKLFF.

The CDR3 sequence is CASSLHTGTSGTEQYF. Written as DNA, the CDR3 is TGTGCCAGCAGCCTCCACACCGGGACTAGCGGGACCGAGCAGTACTTC. V and J are TRBV7-6 and TRBJ2-7, with 13 positions matching TRBD2. The V and J ends lost 5 bases and 6 bases, in that order; junction bases with no gene match: 10. Germline CDR1 reads SGHVS; CDR2 reads FNYEAQ. CDR3 length: 16 amino acids.

The rearrangement uses TRBV27 and TRBJ2-1; 9 bases are shared with TRBD2. Losses at the gene ends were 4 bases for V and 4 bases for J; bases not matched to a gene: 8. This CDR3 has 16 amino acids. Looked up from germline, CDR1 is MNHEY and CDR2 is SMNVEV (reference sequence). This chain's CDR3 is CASSSLRAGGYNEQFF. In DNA, the CDR3 is TGTGCCAGCAGTTCCCTCCGGGCGGGGGGGTACAATGAGCAGTTCTTC.

The rearrangement uses TRBV7-9 and TRBJ2-7, with TRBD2 identical over 10 bases. Per germline, CDR1 SEHNR and CDR2 FQNEAQ (reference sequence). The V gene end was trimmed by 1 base and the J gene end by 5 bases; junction bases not matched to a gene: 2. The CDR3 consists of 14 residues. This chain's CDR3 is CASSLGAGGNEQYF. CDR3 bases: TGTGCCAGCAGCTTAGGAGCGGGAGGGAACGAGCAGTACTTC.

Many counts were recorded for this clonotype. This chain links TRBV10-3 with TRBJ2-3; D uncertain. Germline values: CDR1 ENHRY, CDR2 SYGVKD. The V gene lost 0 bases and the J gene lost 8 bases, with 15 bases spanning the gap. The CDR3 is 15 amino acids. The CDR3: CAISESGSWKSTQYF. The CDR3 bases are TGTGCCATCAGTGAGTCAGGCTCGTGGAAAAGTACGCAGTATTTT.

This clonotype has at least ten counts. The chain couples TRBV7-2 to TRBJ1-5; 8 bases map to TRBD1. Germline V gives CDR1 SGHTA, CDR2 FQGNSA. The ends lost 4 bases at V and 7 bases at J; junction bases unmatched: 6. The CDR3 length is 14 residues. The CDR3 nucleotides read TGTGCCAGCAGCTCACAGGGGGTAGAACAGCCCCAGCATTTT. Encoded protein: CASSSQGVEQPQHF.

The chain uses TRBV5-1 and TRBJ2-7; tentatively, D is TRBD1 or TRBD2 (5 bases each). Germline CDR1 SGHRS, CDR2 YFSETQ. This CDR3 spans 15 amino acids. The V gene lost 4 bases and the J gene lost 0 bases, with 14 bases spanning the gap. CDR3: CASSPRDRASYEQYF. For the CDR3, the DNA is TGCGCCAGCAGCCCCCGGGACCGCGCCTCCTACGAGCAGTACTTC. The whole variable domain, remainder taken from reference TRBV5-1 and TRBJ2-7, is KAGVTQTPRYLIKTRGQQVTLSCSPISGHRSVSWYQQTPGQGLQFLFEYFSETQRNKGNFPGRFSGRQFSNSRSEMNVSTLELGDSALYLCASSPRDRASYEQYFGPGTRLTVT.

The rearrangement uses TRBV7-9 and TRBJ2-7; TRBD1 matches 12 bases. The CDR3 loop spans 15 amino acids. Germline CDR1 reads SEHNR; CDR2 reads FQNEAQ (reference sequence). Trimming cost V 2 bases and J 5 bases; bases outside gene matches: 4. In DNA form, the CDR3 reads TGTGCCAGCAGCTTACCGGGACAGGGGGCAAACGAGCAGTACTTC. Protein sequence: CASSLPGQGANEQYF.

The chain carries TRBV6-1 and TRBJ2-7, with D perhaps being TRBD1 or TRBD2 (6 bases each). The CDR3 is made up of 15 amino acids. The germline V and J ends were trimmed by 0 bases and 2 bases, with 11 bases remaining between them. CDR1 and CDR2 (germline): MNHNS, SASEGT. CDR3 nucleotides: TGTGCCAGCAGTGAAGCAGGGGGGATAACCTACGAGCAGTACTTC. Residues: CASSEAGGITYEQYF.

This clonotype was seen only a few times. The chain employs TRBV19 and TRBJ2-5; 9 positions match TRBD2. The CDR3 sequence is 15 residues long. The V and J ends lost 6 bases and 5 bases, in that order; junction bases with no gene match: 10. Looked up from germline, CDR1 is LNHDA and CDR2 is SQIVND (reference sequence). The CDR3 DNA reads TGTGCCAGTAGGACGATAGCGGGAGCAGGGGAGACCCAGTACTTC. Translating gives CASRTIAGAGETQYF. The whole variable domain, remainder taken from reference TRBV19 and TRBJ2-5, is DGGITQSPKYLFRKEGQNVTLSCEQNLNHDAMYWYRQDPGQGLRLIYYSQIVNDFQKGDIAEGYSVSREKKESFPLTVTSAQKNPTAFYLCASRTIAGAGETQYFGPGTRLLVL.

This clonotype was recorded at least ten times. The chain links TRBV3-1 to TRBJ2-7; D not resolved. The CDR3 loop spans 13 amino acids. V lost 0 bases and J 7 bases, leaving 10 bases between the germline ends. Germline values: CDR1 LGHDT, CDR2 YNNKEL (reference sequence). CDR3 in amino acids: CASSQDLSREQYF. Written as DNA, the CDR3 is TGTGCCAGCAGCCAAGACCTGAGCCGGGAGCAGTACTTC.

Ten or more counts support this clonotype. CDR3 protein: CASGSGTGDEKLFF. CDR3 bases: TGTGCTAGTGGTTCCGGGACAGGGGATGAAAAACTGTTTTTT. This chain connects TRBV12-5 to TRBJ1-4; 10 nucleotides line up with TRBD1. The trim removed 4 bases at V and 6 bases at J, leaving 2 bases unmatched. Germline values: CDR1 LGHNT, CDR2 FRNRAP. This CDR3 has 14 residues. The whole variable domain, remainder taken from reference TRBV12-5 and TRBJ1-4, is DARVTQTPRHKVTEMGQEVTMRCQPILGHNTVFWYRQTMMQGLELLAYFRNRAPLDDSGMPKDRFSAEMPDATLATLKIQPSEPRDSAVYFCASGSGTGDEKLFFGSGTQLSVL.

This clonotype was seen a few times. The chain uses TRBV9 and TRBJ2-1, with TRBD1 matching over 9 bases. Trimming took 0 bases from V and 4 from J; bases not matched to a gene: 2. The CDR3 sequence is 15 residues long. From germline, CDR1 is SGDLS and CDR2 YYNGEE. The CDR3: CASSVAGTGYNEQFF. The DNA of the CDR3 is TGTGCCAGCAGCGTAGCAGGGACAGGGTACAATGAGCAGTTCTTC.

The chain is built from TRBV3-1 and TRBJ2-3; no clear D gene. The CDR3 runs to 14 residues. V gave up 0 bases and J gave up 5 bases, with 9 bases separating them. CDR1 is LGHDT, CDR2 YNNKEL, per germline (reference sequence). In DNA, the CDR3 is TGTGCCAGCAGCCAAGAGACCTTCCAAGATACGCAGTATTTT. The encoded protein is CASSQETFQDTQYF.

The chain employs TRBV12-3 or TRBV12-4 and TRBJ2-1, with TRBD1 matching 7 bases. Trimming took 6 bases from V and 7 from J; bases not matched to a gene: 3. This CDR3 comprises 12 residues. The CDR3 protein is CASRVRGNEQFF. The CDR3, as DNA: TGTGCCAGCAGGGTCAGGGGGAATGAGCAGTTCTTC.

In its sample, this clonotype was seen many times. The V and J genes are TRBV20-1 and TRBJ2-7; 10 nucleotides match TRBD1. The trim removed 1 base at V and 3 bases at J, leaving 0 bases unmatched. Looked up from germline, CDR1 is DFQATT and CDR2 is SNEGSKA (reference sequence). The CDR3 extends over 13 amino acids. The CDR3 DNA is TGCAGTGCTAGAGGGGACAGGGGCTACGAGCAGTACTTC. This encodes CSARGDRGYEQYF.

The chain recombines TRBV18 with TRBJ1-4; D is unclear. The CDR3 length is 15 residues. Trimming pared 3 bases from V and 4 bases from J, leaving 12 bases between. From germline, CDR1 is KGHSH and CDR2 LQKENI. The CDR3 bases are TGTGCCAGCTCACCTAGAGGAAGTCTTAATGAAAAACTGTTTTTT. Translating gives CASSPRGSLNEKLFF.

This clonotype has a count of ten or more. J is TRBJ2-1 and V is TRBV25-1, with unresolved D. The CDR3 is 11 residues long. V lost 7 bases and J 6 bases, leaving 7 bases between the germline ends. CDR1 and CDR2 (germline): MGHDK, SYGVNS. The CDR3 DNA sequence: TGTGCCAGCACTACATCCAATGAGCAGTTCTTC. It is translated as CASTTSNEQFF.

This clonotype was detected ten times or more. The V call is TRBV7-9, the J call TRBJ2-7; no clear D gene. Germline V gene data show CDR1 as SEHNR and CDR2 as FQNEAQ (reference sequence). Trimming pared 3 bases from V and 2 bases from J, leaving 8 bases between. This CDR3 comprises 13 residues. CDR3 sequence: CASSFSITYEQYF. DNA of the CDR3: TGTGCCAGCAGCTTTTCTATTACCTACGAGCAGTACTTC.

J is TRBJ2-5 and V is TRBV20-1, with 10 bases that match TRBD2. V lost 0 bases and J lost 4; bases outside the gene matches: 5. The CDR3 spans 15 residues. CDR1 DFQATT and CDR2 SNEGSKA come from the germline V gene (reference sequence). Here the CDR3 reads CSAREASGSLETQYF. DNA of the CDR3: TGCAGTGCTAGAGAGGCTAGCGGGAGTCTAGAGACCCAGTACTTC.